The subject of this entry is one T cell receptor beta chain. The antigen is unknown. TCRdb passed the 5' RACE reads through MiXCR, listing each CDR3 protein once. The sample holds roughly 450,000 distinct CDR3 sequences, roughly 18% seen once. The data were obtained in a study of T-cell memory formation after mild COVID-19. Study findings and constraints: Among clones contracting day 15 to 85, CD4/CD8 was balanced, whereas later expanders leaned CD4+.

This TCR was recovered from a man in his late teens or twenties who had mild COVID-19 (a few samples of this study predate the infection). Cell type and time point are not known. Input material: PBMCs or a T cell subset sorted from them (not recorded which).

The DNA for the CDR3 is TGTGCCAGCTCAAAATCGCTGGACACCTTGAACACTGAAGCTTTCTTT. Its translation: CASSKSLDTLNTEAFF. The chain carries TRBV18 and TRBJ1-1, with a weak D call TRBD1 (5 bases). The CDR3 length is 16 residues. Between the trimmed V and J ends, which lost 5 bases and 0 bases, there was a span of 16 bases. Germline V CDR1 and CDR2: KGHSH, LQKENI. The full variable domain, in which reference TRBV18 and TRBJ1-1 provide the parts outside the CDR3, is NAGVMQNPRHLVRRRGQEARLRCSPMKGHSHVYWYRQLPEEGLKFMVYLQKENIIDESGMPKERFSAEFPKEGPSILRIQQVVRGDSAAYFCASSKSLDTLNTEAFFGQGTRLTVV.